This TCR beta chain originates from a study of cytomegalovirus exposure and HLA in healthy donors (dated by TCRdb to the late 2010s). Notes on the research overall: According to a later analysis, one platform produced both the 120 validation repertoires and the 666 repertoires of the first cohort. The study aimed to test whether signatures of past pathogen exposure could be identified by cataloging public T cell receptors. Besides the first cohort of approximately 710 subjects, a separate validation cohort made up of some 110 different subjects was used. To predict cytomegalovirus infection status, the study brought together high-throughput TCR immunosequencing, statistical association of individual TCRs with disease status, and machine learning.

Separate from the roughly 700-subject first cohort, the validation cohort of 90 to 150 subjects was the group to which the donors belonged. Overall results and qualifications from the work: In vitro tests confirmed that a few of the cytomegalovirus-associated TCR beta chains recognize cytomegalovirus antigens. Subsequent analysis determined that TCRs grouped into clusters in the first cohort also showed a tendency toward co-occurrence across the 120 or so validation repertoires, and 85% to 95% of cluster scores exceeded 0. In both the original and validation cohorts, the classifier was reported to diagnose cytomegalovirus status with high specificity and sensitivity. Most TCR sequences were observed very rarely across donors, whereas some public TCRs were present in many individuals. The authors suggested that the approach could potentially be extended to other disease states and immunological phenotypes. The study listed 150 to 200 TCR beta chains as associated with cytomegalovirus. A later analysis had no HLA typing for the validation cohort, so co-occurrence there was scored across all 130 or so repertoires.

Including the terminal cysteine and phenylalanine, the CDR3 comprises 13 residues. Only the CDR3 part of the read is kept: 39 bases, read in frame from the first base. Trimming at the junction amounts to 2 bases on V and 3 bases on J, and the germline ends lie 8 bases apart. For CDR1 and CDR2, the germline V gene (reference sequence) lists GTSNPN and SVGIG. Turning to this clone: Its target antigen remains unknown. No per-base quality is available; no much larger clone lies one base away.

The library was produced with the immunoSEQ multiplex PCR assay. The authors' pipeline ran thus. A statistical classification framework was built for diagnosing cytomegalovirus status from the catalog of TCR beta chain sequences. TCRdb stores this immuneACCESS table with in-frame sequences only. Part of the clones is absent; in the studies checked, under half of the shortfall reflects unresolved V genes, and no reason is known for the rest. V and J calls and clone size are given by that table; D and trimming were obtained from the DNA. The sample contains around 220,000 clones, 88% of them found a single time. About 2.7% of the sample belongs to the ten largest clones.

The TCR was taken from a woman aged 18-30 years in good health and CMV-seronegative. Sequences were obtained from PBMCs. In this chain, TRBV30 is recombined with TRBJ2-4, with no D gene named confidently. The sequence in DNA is TGTGCCTGGAGTCCCCCAAACAAAAACATTCAGTACTTC. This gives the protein CAWSPPNKNIQYF.